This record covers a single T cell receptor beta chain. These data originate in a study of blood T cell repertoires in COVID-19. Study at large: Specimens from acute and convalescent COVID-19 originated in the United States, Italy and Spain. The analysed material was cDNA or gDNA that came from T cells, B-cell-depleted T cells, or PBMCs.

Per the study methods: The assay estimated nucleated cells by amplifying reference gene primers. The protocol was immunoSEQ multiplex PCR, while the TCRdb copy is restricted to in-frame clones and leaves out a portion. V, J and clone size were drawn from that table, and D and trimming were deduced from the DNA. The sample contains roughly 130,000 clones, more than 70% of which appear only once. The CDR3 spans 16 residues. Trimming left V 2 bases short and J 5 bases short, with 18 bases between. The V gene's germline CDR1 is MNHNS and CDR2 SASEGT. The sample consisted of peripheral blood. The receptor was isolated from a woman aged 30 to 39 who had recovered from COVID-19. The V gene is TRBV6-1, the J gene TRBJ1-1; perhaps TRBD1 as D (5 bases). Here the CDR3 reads CASSENGFGAATEAFF. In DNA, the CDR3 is TGTGCCAGCAGTGAAAATGGTTTTGGGGCGGCAACTGAAGCTTTCTTT.